A selection of T cell receptor beta chains follows, all from one sample in a study of blood T cells in healthy people across ages. TCRdb processed the 5' RACE reads anew with MiXCR; each CDR3 protein has one entry. The sample contains more than 500,000 distinct CDR3 sequences, about 27% of which appear only once. The same sample was also studied in work on T cells of mothers and their children.

The sequencing sample was made of blood. Source of these receptors: a boy between 2 and 10 years old in good health. CDR3s include the opening cysteine and the closing phenylalanine or tryptophan. A D gene is named only where the DNA matches it firmly. Rows give clone size only sometimes, using once, few, many, or a class for an expanded clone.

d_call	v_call	clone_size	j_call	cdr3_nt	cdr3_aa
TRBD2	TRBV4-1	.	TRBJ2-7	TGCGCCAGCAGCCTATTTGGACTAGCGCCCTACGAGCAGTACTTC	CASSLFGLAPYEQYF
.	TRBV12-5	.	TRBJ2-3	TGTGCTAGTGGTGAGCAGGGATTGACAGATACGCAGTATTTT	CASGEQGLTDTQYF
.	TRBV9	.	TRBJ1-1	TGTGCCAGCAGCGTAGCTACCCAGGGCCTTACAGCTTTCTTT	CASSVATQGLTAFF
.	TRBV18	.	TRBJ1-1	TGCGCCAGCTCACCACCGTTGAGCTTGAACACTGAAGCTTTCTTT	CASSPPLSLNTEAFF
.	TRBV9	.	TRBJ1-3	TGTGCCAGCAGCGTAGAGGTCGGCGTCTCTGGAAACACCATATATTTT	CASSVEVGVSGNTIYF
TRBD2	TRBV7-9	many	TRBJ2-7	TGTGCCAGCAGTGCGGGGGCCTACGAGCAGTACTTC	CASSAGAYEQYF
TRBD2	TRBV12-3/TRBV12-4	.	TRBJ2-2	TGTGCCAGCAGACGACTAGCCCCCGGGGAGCTGTTTTTT	CASRRLAPGELFF
.	TRBV29-1	few	TRBJ2-3	TGCAGCGTTGGCCGGCTAAGGCAGTCTAGCACAGATACGCAGTATTTT	CSVGRLRQSSTDTQYF
TRBD2	TRBV27	many	TRBJ2-7	TGTGCCAGCAGTTTAGGGGGACTAGCGGGAGCCGAGCAGTACTTC	CASSLGGLAGAEQYF
.	TRBV6-6	.	TRBJ2-3	TGTGCCAGCATTCCCCTTGCCGGCACAGATACGCAGTATTTT	CASIPLAGTDTQYF
TRBD1	TRBV12-3/TRBV12-4	.	TRBJ1-6	TGTGCCAGCAGTCTAACAGGGGGGGATTCACCCCTCCACTTT	CASSLTGGDSPLHF
TRBD2	TRBV9	.	TRBJ2-2	TGTGCCAGCAGCGTAGGGAATAGCGGGAGCGTAACCGGGGAGCTGTTTTTT	CASSVGNSGSVTGELFF
TRBD1	TRBV27	.	TRBJ2-7	TGTGCCAGCGCTGTCCGGACAGGGTCCTACGAGCAGTACTTC	CASAVRTGSYEQYF
TRBD2	TRBV29-1	few	TRBJ2-6	TGCAGCGTTGAAGGTCGGGGGGATGGGGCCAACGTCCTGACTTTC	CSVEGRGDGANVLTF
TRBD1	TRBV5-1	.	TRBJ2-7	TGCGCCAGCAGCTTCGTCTCCGGACAGGGGGCGGGCGAGCAGTACTTC	CASSFVSGQGAGEQYF
TRBD2	TRBV7-8	.	TRBJ2-7	TGTGCCAGCAGCTTAGGACTATCAGCGGGAGGGCGTCACGAGCAGTACTTC	CASSLGLSAGGRHEQYF
.	TRBV5-4	.	TRBJ2-6	TGTGCCAGCAGCGGAGGGATATCTGGGGCCAACGTCCTGACTTTC	CASSGGISGANVLTF
TRBD2	TRBV7-9	few	TRBJ2-5	TGTGCCAGCAGGCGGACTAGCGGGGGGTCATTACAAGAGACCCAGTACTTC	CASRRTSGGSLQETQYF
.	TRBV7-3	few	TRBJ2-1	TGTGCCAGCAGCTTAACGAGAACCAATGAGCAGTTCTTC	CASSLTRTNEQFF
TRBD1	TRBV7-9	few	TRBJ1-4	TGTGCCAGCAGCGCCCGGGACAGGGGGCGCGAGGAGGAAAAACTGTTTTTT	CASSARDRGREEEKLFF
.	TRBV11-2	.	TRBJ1-1	TGTGCCAGCAGCGCCACCCCGGACAGCCTGACTTTCTTT	CASSATPDSLTFF
TRBD2	TRBV7-6	few	TRBJ2-5	TGTGCCAGCGGTCGGACTAGCGGGTTGGGGGAGACCCAGTACTTC	CASGRTSGLGETQYF
.	TRBV6-2/TRBV6-3	few	TRBJ2-3	TGTGCCAGCAGCCATCTGCTCGATACGCAGTATTTT	CASSHLLDTQYF
TRBD2	TRBV30	.	TRBJ2-3	TGTGCCTGGAGTCCGGGACTAGCGGGAACAGATACGCAGTATTTT	CAWSPGLAGTDTQYF
.	TRBV7-2	few	TRBJ2-7	TGTGCCAGCAGCGTGCGTAGCGGTCCGGACGAGCAGTACTTC	CASSVRSGPDEQYF
TRBD2	TRBV27	.	TRBJ2-1	TGTGCCAGCAGTTTCCGGGAGGACCCCTACAATGAGCAGTTCTTC	CASSFREDPYNEQFF
.	TRBV5-6	few	TRBJ2-5	TGTGCCAGCAGCTTGGAAGCGGGCCTTAATCAAGAGACCCAGTACTTC	CASSLEAGLNQETQYF
TRBD1	TRBV20-1	few	TRBJ1-4	TGCAGTGGTAGTATAGGGGGCGCTTATGAAAAACTGTTTTTT	CSGSIGGAYEKLFF
TRBD1	TRBV27	.	TRBJ1-4	TGTGCCAGCAGTTTAGAGGGGGCGACGACAACTAATGAAAAACTGTTTTTT	CASSLEGATTTNEKLFF